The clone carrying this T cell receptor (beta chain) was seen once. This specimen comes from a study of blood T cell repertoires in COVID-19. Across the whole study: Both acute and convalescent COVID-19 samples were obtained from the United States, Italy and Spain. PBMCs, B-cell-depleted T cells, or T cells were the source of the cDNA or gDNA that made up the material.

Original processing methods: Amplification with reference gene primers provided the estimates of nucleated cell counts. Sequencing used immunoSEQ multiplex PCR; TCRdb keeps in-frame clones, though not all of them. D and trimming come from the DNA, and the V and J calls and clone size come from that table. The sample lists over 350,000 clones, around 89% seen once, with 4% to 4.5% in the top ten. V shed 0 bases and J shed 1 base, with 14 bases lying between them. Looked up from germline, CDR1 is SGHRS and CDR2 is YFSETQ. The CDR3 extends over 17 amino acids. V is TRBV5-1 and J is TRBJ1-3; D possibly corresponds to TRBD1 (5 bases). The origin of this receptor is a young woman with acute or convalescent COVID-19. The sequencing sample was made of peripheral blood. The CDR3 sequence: CASSLVPAGLSGNTIYF. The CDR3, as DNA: TGCGCCAGCAGCTTGGTACCGGCGGGGCTATCTGGAAACACCATATATTTT.